The clone carrying this TCR beta chain has just a few counts. Antigen: not known. The germline gives CDR1 LNHDA, CDR2 SQIVND (reference sequence). The CDR3 totals 13 residues. V gave up 11 bases and J gave up 4 bases, with 14 bases separating them. No treatment of any kind had been given to any patient before thyroid surgery. This specimen belongs to a study of metastatic and nonmetastatic thyroid tumors. Study as a whole: Across peripheral blood and tumor or nodule tissue samples taken from malignant and benign thyroid patients, the repertoires were compared with one another.

Original processing methods: A papillary thyroid cancer distant-metastasis classifier was built from CDR3 differences across clinicopathological groups. Via MiXCR, TCRdb re-called the PCR reads. These V and J calls rely on TCRdb rather than the paper's analysis. The table includes some 4,300 clones, approximately 31% detected once. Whole-study results and caveats: A significant increase in TCR beta diversity was reportedly seen in malignant thyroid tumors relative to benign nodules, in blood and tumor.

This clonotype originated in a male donor with papillary thyroid cancer or a benign thyroid nodule (not recorded which). Some clones in this sample may be carry-over from other donors' samples. The sequencing input was adjacent normal tissue. The chain recombines TRBV19 with TRBJ2-2, with D unresolved. CDR3 loop: CALTSGRTGELFF. DNA of the CDR3: TGTGCCCTCACATCAGGTCGCACCGGGGAGCTGTTTTTT.